The TCR beta chain described here comes from a study of identical twins. TCRdb fed the 5' RACE reads into MiXCR, producing one record per CDR3 protein. The sample includes 1.5 million to 2 million distinct CDR3 sequences, around 33% seen only once; the top ten take around 0.25%. No donor was unhealthy or non-Caucasian. This clonotype occurred a few times. Its specificity is unknown. CDR1 and CDR2 (germline): SGHRS, YFSETQ. The ends were cut back, 1 base at V and 8 bases at J, with 7 bases in the middle. The CDR3 spans 12 residues. Study findings and constraints: Less excess twin sharing appeared in beta out-of-frame sequences. Instead of following the same donors, the conclusions were based on cross-sectional statistical analysis.

This clonotype was sampled from a newborn girl in good health. The sequenced material came from cord blood. The chain employs TRBV5-1 and TRBJ2-1, with D uncertain. The CDR3 reads CASSLNIYEQFF. CDR3 bases: TGCGCCAGCAGCTTGAATATCTATGAGCAGTTCTTC.